The clone carrying this T cell receptor beta chain has ten or more counts. No antigen is known for it. Preparation of the TCRbeta library involved a method that used unique molecular identifiers. Each CDR3 protein gets one entry after TCRdb re-called the PCR reads with MiXCR. The table has about 7,200 distinct CDR3 sequences, around 5% seen once. The data belong to a study of T-cell reconstitution after alpha-beta-depleted transplantation in children. Points from the study as a whole: Reportedly, only several hundred clones from non-depleted graft cells drove alpha-beta T-cell counts at about two months.

Trimming took 3 bases from V and 5 from J, leaving 3 bases between them. The CDR3 loop spans 11 amino acids. Looked up from germline, CDR1 is SEHNR and CDR2 is FQNEAQ (reference sequence). The clonotype was recovered from a child younger than two who had a stem cell transplant for acute myeloid leukemia, so the T cells may come from the graft donor. The chain recombines TRBV7-9 with TRBJ2-3; no reliable D call. This sample comprised PBMCs, mostly from graft donor cells, obtained 180 days after TCRalphabeta/CD19-depleted stem cell transplant. CDR3 sequence reads: CASSFEDTQYF. The CDR3 DNA is TGTGCCAGCAGCTTCGAAGATACGCAGTATTTT.